This T cell receptor beta chain appears in the sequencing data of a study of cytomegalovirus exposure and HLA in healthy donors. At the level of the study: Of all 370 or so donors who were genotyped, 75% to 90% belonged to the Caucasian-associated ancestry cluster.

This clone was seen more than once but under ten times. Its matching antigen is unknown. Findings of the study overall: Later analysis identified 16,000 or so TCR beta sequences associated with HLA alleles, using a false discovery rate threshold of 0.05. It was about 180 TCR beta chains that were listed as cytomegalovirus-associated.

The germline gives CDR1 SGHAT, CDR2 FQNNGV. CDR3 length: 15 amino acids. The trim removed 3 bases at V and 4 bases at J, leaving 4 bases unmatched. Researchers ran the PCR with 60 Vbeta and 13 Jbeta primers. Original processing methods: Some 11 million of the roughly 80 million unique TCR beta chains counted in a later analysis were shared. Only in-frame clones appear in the TCRdb table, and some are missing; sequencing was by immunoSEQ multiplex PCR. V and J calls and clone size follow that table, whereas D and trimming were derived from the DNA. Among about 170,000 clones, 75% to 85% were seen once, and the ten largest hold 1.4% to 1.5%.

The sample consisted of PBMCs. This clonotype originated in a woman aged 30 to 39 in good health and CMV-seropositive. This rearrangement joins TRBV11-2 to TRBJ2-1; 9 bases agree with TRBD1. CDR3 sequence: CASSLDRGEYNEQFF. The CDR3 region has the DNA TGTGCCAGCAGCTTGGACAGGGGCGAATACAATGAGCAGTTCTTC.